In this sample, the clone carrying this T cell receptor (beta chain) turned up many times. These data come from a study of neurological immune-mediated disorders. The CDR3 is made up of 14 amino acids. The junction had 3 bases not matched to a gene; V was cut back by 2 bases and J by 7 bases. From germline, CDR1 is MGHDK and CDR2 SYGVNS. Via MiXCR, TCRdb re-called the 5' RACE reads, giving one row per CDR3 protein. The sample yields tens of thousands of distinct CDR3 sequences, 3.5% to 5% seen once. The rearrangement uses TRBV25-1 and TRBJ1-5, with 9 bases matching TRBD1. This sequence was found in a woman aged 55-69 years with multiple sclerosis. The sequencing input was PBMCs. The CDR3 region is CASSEPGQGQPQHF. The CDR3 coding sequence is TGTGCCAGCAGTGAACCGGGACAGGGACAGCCCCAGCATTTT.